This T cell receptor beta chain was recorded in a study of regulatory T cells in long-lasting Graves disease. Sequencing libraries for TCR beta were prepared with iRepertoire HTBI primers and Arm-PCR of CDR3 regions. Using its own MiXCR run on the multiplex PCR reads, TCRdb lists one record per CDR3 protein. The sample contains under 250,000 distinct CDR3 sequences, roughly a fifth of which appear only once. Documented time point: newly diagnosed GD, antithyroid drugs for less than 3 months. Isolated PBMC RNA provided the starting material for the TCR library. This clonotype has ten or more counts. V shed 0 bases and J 4 bases; nucleotides not matched to a gene: 4. The CDR3 has 16 amino acids. Germline CDR1 and CDR2: LGHNA and YNFKEQ. This same sample was also taken into another study, of T cells in Graves' hyperthyroidism and ophthalmopathy.

This TCR derives from a woman in her 30s with Graves disease. This chain uses TRBV4-2 with TRBJ2-3, with TRBD2 matching 10 bases. The sequenced sample was peripheral blood mononuclear cells (PBMCs), obtained at new diagnosis, from a patient treated with antithyroid drugs. In nucleotides, the CDR3 is TGTGCCAGCAGCCAAGAACAGGGACTAGCGTCAGATACGCAGTATTTT. Translated, it gives CASSQEQGLASDTQYF.